This TCR beta chain came from a study of cytomegalovirus exposure and HLA in healthy donors (dated by TCRdb to between 2016 and 2019). For the wider study: An earlier analysis of several hundred of the donors reported roughly 300 Gb of sequence data and around 110 million unique TCR beta sequences from 150 million to 200 million T cells. The study combined high-throughput TCR immunosequencing, statistical association of individual TCRs with disease status, and machine learning to predict cytomegalovirus infection status. Using immunosequencing, the study profiled T cell repertoires from 666 subjects and related those repertoires to cytomegalovirus serostatus. Donor age, sex, ethnicity and CMV serostatus were collected together with the repertoire data. In a later genetic analysis, genome-wide SNP genotypes for 398 of the 666 donors were used, and that subset was treated as a discovery cohort. A separate validation cohort of roughly 130 different subjects was used in addition to the approximately 700-subject first cohort. The later analysis used no new phenotypic data to find candidate immune exposures, relying instead on TCR beta sequences and their occurrence across donors. Typing coverage varied by locus: 629-630 donors for A, B, C, DRB1 and DQB1; more than 500 for DQA1; over 600 for DPA1; 450 to 480 for DPB1. HLA typing covered class I and class II loci at four-digit resolution. In a later analysis, previously published TCR beta repertoires from roughly 710 donors were re-analyzed and high-resolution HLA genotyping was added so that TCR occurrence patterns could be studied. Roughly 5 DR-DQ haplotypes were treated as single units for association and clustering because of strong linkage in the cohort. Of the 398 genotyped donors, approximately 83% fell in the genetic ancestry cluster associated with self-reported Caucasian donors. All discovery cohort repertoires had been generated using a single sequencing platform. On average, around 230,000 unique TCR beta nucleotide sequences were sequenced per donor among roughly 430 genotyped donors of the cohort, with roughly 18% of those sequences being non-productive. The aim of the study was to test whether cataloging public T cell receptors could identify signatures of past pathogen exposure. In an earlier analysis of around 540 of the donors, high-throughput TCR beta sequencing was used to judge whether each TCR beta V gene segment behaved as functional or pseudogenic. Approximately 310 gigabases of sequencing data and 80 million or so unique TCR sequences were included in an early release covering about 700 HLA-typed donors.

The cohort comprised 550 to 700 healthy bone marrow donors. At the time of sampling, all cohort members were nominally healthy, though unrecorded immune exposures were likely present. The donor was CMV seropositive and belonged to the group of 250 to 350 seropositive cohort members. Every donor gave a peripheral blood sample, and the peripheral blood mononuclear cells from that sample were used for TCR beta sequencing. The Qiagen DNeasy Blood Extraction Kit was used to extract genomic DNA from the blood cell samples. The library was produced with the immunoSEQ multiplex PCR assay. The multiplex PCR relied on a mix of 60 forward primers for TCR Vbeta segments and 13 reverse primers for TCR Jbeta segments. The CDR3 region of rearranged TCR beta genes was amplified from genomic DNA with a multiplex PCR assay. On the Illumina HiSeq System, the amplified TCR beta libraries were sequenced as 87-base-pair reads. As for how the authors treated the data: A later analysis counted around 72 million unique TCR beta chains across the 666 repertoires, and around 12 million of these chains were shared by at least two donors. To remove PCR and sequencing errors, raw reads were error-corrected and collapsed into unique sequences using a nearest-neighbor algorithm that merged closely related sequences. Alignment of CDR3 sequences to IMGT reference sequences was used to assign V, D and J gene segments. Each retained sequence needed at least a six-nucleotide match to both a V gene segment and a J gene segment. A rearrangement was called productive if the CDR3 had no stop codons and remained in frame with V and J, and every other rearrangement was called non-productive. CDR3 was defined by IMGT convention, running from the second conserved V-encoded cysteine to the conserved J-encoded phenylalanine. The earlier analysis of fewer than 750 of the donors excluded sequences that lacked an unambiguous match to a single V gene segment. In an earlier analysis of almost 600 of the donors, a V segment was called functional when productive rearrangements were above 56.7%, and segregating when the standard deviation between donors exceeded 5%. A statistical classification framework was built for diagnosing cytomegalovirus status from the catalog of TCR beta chain sequences. A later analysis assigned V and J genes by comparing TCR nucleotide sequences with IMGT/GENE-DB human TR gene sequences. A later analysis assigned CDR3 sequences and most-parsimonious VDJ recombination scenarios with the TCRdist pipeline. In a later analysis, each TCR beta chain was defined by its CDR3 amino acid sequence together with its V-gene family, and reads lacking a unique V-gene family were excluded. A later analysis removed several hundred highly shared, low-generation-probability nucleotide sequences to deal with suspected cross-contamination and a sequencing artifact. For each public chain, a later analysis derived a clonal expansion index from normalized ranks of inferred template counts within each repertoire. Generation probabilities in a later analysis came from a VDJ recombination model fitted to out-of-frame rearrangements, and those results were checked against IGoR. A later analysis scored TCR-TCR, TCR-HLA and TCR-CMV co-occurrence with hypergeometric tests, applying a repertoire-size bias correction to TCR pairs. To estimate false discovery rates, a later analysis permuted the HLA or CMV assignments 20 times. A later analysis grouped co-occurring TCRs with DBSCAN, adding TCRdist sequence similarity when clustering within HLA-allele-positive subsets. Repertoires with fewer than 30,000 or more than 120,000 public chains were left out of co-occurrence clustering, as were four to six repertoires with anomalous nucleotide sharing. TCRdb mirrors the immuneACCESS table, restricted to in-frame sequences. Some clones are absent from its copies; in checked studies, under half trace to an unresolved V gene, and the reason for the others is unknown. V and J calls plus clone size are reproduced from that table; the DNA served to infer D and trimming. This sample is represented by about 190,000 clones; around 75% of them were singletons. Approximately 5.4% of the sample comes from the top ten.

This clone was observed once. Its target antigen remains unknown. Base quality data are lacking; no much larger clone is found one base away. The CDR1 and CDR2 encoded by the germline V gene are LGHNA and YNFKEQ. Spanning cysteine to phenylalanine, the CDR3 consists of 16 amino acids. Here the CDR3 DNA is all that survives: 48 bases in frame from base 1. V is pruned by 1 base and J by 1 base, leaving 0 bases of the junction without a gene match. Overall study outcomes, separate from this receptor: Linkage disequilibrium might explain the correlated functional status among segregating V segments, but an unknown experimental factor could not be excluded. In vitro tests confirmed that a few of the cytomegalovirus-associated TCR beta chains recognize cytomegalovirus antigens. Because some donors lacked HLA typing at each locus, the association tests relied only on the typed subset. A further reported finding was that TCR beta sequences accurately predicted the HLA-A and HLA-B alleles for most subjects in the first cohort. In a later genetic analysis, a missense DCLRE1C variant was associated with V-gene and J-gene trimming of TCR beta chains, and the association was replicated in an independent cohort. The 87-base-pair reads could not distinguish some IMGT-functional V segments, including TRBV6-2 and TRBV6-3, so those segments were excluded. In a later analysis, TCR association rates were found to vary across HLA loci, with the most associated TCRs seen for DRB1 alleles and the fewest for HLA-C alleles. Because counts were too low, some 17 rarely observed V segments, including chromosome 9 orphons, were excluded from the earlier analysis of a few hundred of the donors. An earlier analysis of 587 of the donors showed that most TCR beta V segments appeared in productive rearrangements either about 90% or about 30% of the time, which broadly matched IMGT annotations. A later genetic analysis reported fewer N-insertions in productive TCRs among donors in an Asian-associated ancestry cluster than the approximately 700-donor mean. A cluster of highly shared sequence variants was judged likely to be a technical artifact of the sequencing pipeline. Most TCR sequences were seen in very few donors, while some public TCRs were found in many individuals. For the cohort, immune exposure information was limited to CMV serostatus. This cohort had only TCR beta chains sequenced, and the lack of alpha or paired-chain data limited which features could be detected. According to the authors, the approach could potentially be generalized to other disease states and immunological phenotypes. Specific HLA alleles were associated with more than 15,000 TCR beta sequences at a false discovery rate of 0.05 in a later analysis. Strong co-occurrence of HLA alleles, especially DR and DQ, made assigning TCR associations to individual alleles difficult. A later analysis found that HLA-associated TCR beta chains were more clonally expanded and had lower generation probabilities than equally common non-associated chains. The study gave a list of about 160 TCR beta chains associated with cytomegalovirus. A later analysis found that most CMV-associated TCR beta chains appeared HLA-restricted, with HLA associations seemingly driven largely by CMV exposure. Several of the top co-occurrence clusters appeared to be linked to parvovirus B19, influenza, CMV and Epstein-Barr virus, according to a later analysis. The presence/absence analyses assumed that sequencing depth was roughly uniform across donors, and that assumption may not be true. Cytomegalovirus status was reported to be diagnosed by the classifier with high specificity and sensitivity in both the original and validation cohorts.

The source of this sequence is a woman in her twenties or thirties in good health and CMV-seropositive. The chain is made from TRBV4-2 and TRBJ2-5; 13 nucleotides in the junction match TRBD2. Sequencing was performed on PBMCs. The CDR3 region: CASSQGTSGGQETQYF. The nucleotides read TGTGCCAGCAGCCAAGGGACTAGCGGGGGCCAAGAGACCCAGTACTTC.